A selection of T cell receptor beta chains follows, all from one sample in a study of CD8+CD57+ T cells in acquired aplastic anemia. Via MiXCR, TCRdb re-called the reads, giving one row per CDR3 protein. Among more than 250,000 distinct CDR3 sequences listed, approximately 80% were seen once. The sequenced material came from sorted CD4+, CD8+, or CD8+CD57+ T cells (not recorded which) from PBMCs. Receptors were obtained from a human donor with aplastic anemia. The CDR3 runs from the conserved cysteine through the conserved F or W. Each record gives: CDR3 DNA, CDR3 protein, V gene, J gene, D gene, clone size. The D gene is left open where the match is weak. Not all rows give a size; the values are once, few, many and, for expanded clones, a class.

TGTGCCAGCAGCCTCGGGACTGGAAACGGTCAGGATGAGCAGTTCTTC	CASSLGTGNGQDEQFF	TRBV5-6	TRBJ2-1	-	-
TGTGCCAGCAGCTTTGGGCCAAACGATACACAGTATTTT	CASSFGPNDTQYF	TRBV7-2	TRBJ2-3	-	-
TGTGCCAGCAGCGTAGGCACTAGTCGGAGGGGTGATACGCAGTATTTT	CASSVGTSRRGDTQYF	TRBV9	TRBJ2-3	-	-
TGTGCCAGCAGCTTAGCTAGGGAGGCCCAGTACTTC	CASSLAREAQYF	TRBV7-2	TRBJ2-5	-	-
TGTGCCAGCGGCGAGGACAGGGCAGATACGCAGTATTTT	CASGEDRADTQYF	TRBV5-5	TRBJ2-3	TRBD1	few
TGCAGTGCTCGCGGTCTAGCGGGGGGGTACTTC	CSARGLAGGYF	TRBV20-1	TRBJ2-7	TRBD2	-
-	CASGAAGNIQYFVF	TRBV9	TRBJ2-1	-	-
TGTGCCACCAGCACGAGCTCCAGCCAAGAGACGCAGTACTTC	CATSTSSSQETQYF	TRBV24-1	TRBJ2-5	-	-
TGTGCCAGCAGCGTACGGTCAGGCGCGCGGTATTTT	CASSVRSGARYF	TRBV7-9	TRBJ2-3	-	-
TGTGCCAGTAGCCCGTTGGACTCTGGAAACACCATATATTTT	CASSPLDSGNTIYF	TRBV19	TRBJ1-3	-	once
TGTGCCAGCAGTGATGGGGGGACACATGAGCAGTCCTTC	CASSDGGTHEQSF	TRBV9	TRBJ2-1	-	-
TGTGCCATCAGTTCAGGATTGGGGGAGCAGTACTTC	CAISSGLGEQYF	TRBV10-3	TRBJ2-7	-	few
TGTGCCAGCACCGAACAAGGGGATACGCAGTATTTT	CASTEQGDTQYF	TRBV2	TRBJ2-3	-	few
TGTGCCACCGGGTCTAGCGGGAGGGGGTACGAGCAGTTCTTC	CATGSSGRGYEQFF	TRBV24-1	TRBJ2-1	TRBD2	-
TGTGCCAGCACCAGTCAAAGAAGCGGGGGGAGCGATGAGCAGTTCTTC	CASTSQRSGGSDEQFF	TRBV12-3/TRBV12-4	TRBJ2-1	TRBD2	-
TGTGCCAGCAGTGTGGGGAGCATGGGGGCTGAGCAGTTCTTC	CASSVGSMGAEQFF	TRBV2	TRBJ2-1	-	-
TGTGCCACCAGCATAGCTCACGCTGGGGCCAACGTCCTGACTTTC	CATSIAHAGANVLTF	TRBV5-4	TRBJ2-6	-	-
TGTGCCAGCAGCGTAGGCCAGGGGCGGGATACGCAGTATTTT	CASSVGQGRDTQYF	TRBV9	TRBJ2-3	-	-